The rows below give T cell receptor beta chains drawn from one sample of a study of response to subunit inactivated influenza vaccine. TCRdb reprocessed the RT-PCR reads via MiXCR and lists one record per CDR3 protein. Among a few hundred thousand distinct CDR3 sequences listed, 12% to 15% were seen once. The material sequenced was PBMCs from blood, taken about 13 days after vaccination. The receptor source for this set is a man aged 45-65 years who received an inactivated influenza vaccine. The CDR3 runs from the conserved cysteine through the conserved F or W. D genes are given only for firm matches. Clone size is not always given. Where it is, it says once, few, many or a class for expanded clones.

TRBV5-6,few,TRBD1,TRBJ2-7,CASSLTGGGDEQYF,TGTGCCAGCAGCTTAACAGGGGGCGGCGACGAGCAGTACTTC
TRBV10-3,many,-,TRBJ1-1,CAISERGNTEAFF,TGTGCCATCAGTGAGAGGGGTAACACTGAAGCTTTCTTT
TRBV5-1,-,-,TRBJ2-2,CASRTDSAGGGELFF,TGCGCCAGCAGGACCGACTCAGCTGGGGGCGGGGAGCTGTTTTTT
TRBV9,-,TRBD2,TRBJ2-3,CASSRAGDSTDTQYF,TGTGCCAGCAGCAGAGCGGGAGACAGCACAGATACGCAGTATTTT
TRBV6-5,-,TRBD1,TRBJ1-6,CASSYGDSLTNSPLHF,TGTGCCAGCAGTTACGGGGACAGCCTAACCAATTCACCCCTCCACTTT
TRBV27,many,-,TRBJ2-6,CASSVTGIIGANVLTF,TGTGCCAGCAGCGTGACAGGAATTATAGGGGCCAACGTCCTGACTTTC
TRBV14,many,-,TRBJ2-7,CASSQVTVEQYF,TGTGCCAGCAGCCAAGTTACTGTCGAGCAGTACTTC
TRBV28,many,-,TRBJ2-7,CASSFRQKLGGPYEQYF,TGTGCCAGCAGTTTTCGGCAGAAGCTAGGTGGACCCTACGAGCAGTACTTC
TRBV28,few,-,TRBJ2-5,CASSLGDLKTQYF,TGTGCCAGCAGTTTGGGGGATTTGAAGACCCAGTACTTC
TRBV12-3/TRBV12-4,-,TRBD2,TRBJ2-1,CASSPTSGRFNEQFF,TGTGCCAGCAGTCCGACAAGCGGGAGGTTCAATGAGCAGTTCTTC
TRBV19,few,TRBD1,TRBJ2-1,CASSMGQGTYNEQFF,TGTGCCAGTAGTATGGGACAGGGGACCTACAATGAGCAGTTCTTC
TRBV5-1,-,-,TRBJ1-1,CASSLEGGDTEAFF,TGCGCCAGCAGCTTGGAGGGTGGGGACACTGAAGCTTTCTTT
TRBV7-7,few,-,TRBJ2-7,CASSLVFDRRSLWSYEQYF,TGTGCCAGCAGCTTAGTGTTTGACCGACGGAGTCTATGGTCCTACGAGCAGTACTTC
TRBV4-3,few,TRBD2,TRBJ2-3,CASSQVAGGSTDTQYF,TGCGCCAGCAGCCAAGTAGCGGGAGGGTCCACAGATACGCAGTATTTT
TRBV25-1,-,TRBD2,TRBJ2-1,CASSELASGSYEQFF,TGTGCCAGCAGTGAATTGGCTAGCGGGAGCTATGAGCAGTTCTTC
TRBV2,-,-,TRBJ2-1,CASTEQGNEQFF,TGTGCCAGCACTGAACAGGGTAATGAGCAGTTCTTC
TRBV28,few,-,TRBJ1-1,CASSLVGGLRNTEAFF,TGTGCCAGCAGTTTAGTGGGAGGGCTGCGGAACACTGAAGCTTTCTTT
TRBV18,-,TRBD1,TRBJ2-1,CASSPVSTGTYNEQFF,TGTGCCAGCTCACCAGTTTCGACAGGGACCTACAATGAGCAGTTCTTC
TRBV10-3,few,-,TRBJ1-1,CAISRGGTLNTEAFF,TGTGCCATCAGTAGGGGGGGGACTTTGAACACTGAAGCTTTCTTT
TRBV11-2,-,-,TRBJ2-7,CASSLVQIYEQYF,TGTGCCAGCAGCTTAGTACAGATCTACGAGCAGTACTTC
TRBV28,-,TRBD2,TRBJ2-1,CASSLRTSGPNEQFF,TGTGCCAGCAGTTTACGGACTAGCGGACCCAATGAGCAGTTCTTC
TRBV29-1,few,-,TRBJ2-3,CSVAPDTDTQYF,TGCAGCGTTGCCCCAGATACAGATACGCAGTATTTT
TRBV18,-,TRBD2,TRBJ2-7,CASRLQRESHEQYF,TGTGCCAGCCGCTTGCAGCGGGAAAGCCACGAGCAGTACTTC
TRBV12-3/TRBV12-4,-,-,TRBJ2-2,CASSPREGNTGELFF,TGTGCCAGCAGTCCCCGTGAGGGGAACACCGGGGAGCTGTTTTTT
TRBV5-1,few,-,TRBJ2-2,CASSRTFLGPNTGELFF,TGCGCCAGCAGCCGGACCTTTCTAGGGCCGAACACCGGGGAGCTGTTTTTT
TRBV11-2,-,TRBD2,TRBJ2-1,CASSPKAGLAYNEQFF,TGTGCCAGCAGCCCCAAGGCAGGACTAGCCTACAATGAGCAGTTCTTC
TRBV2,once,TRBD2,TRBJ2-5,CASSGWRGGETQYF,TGTGCCAGCAGTGGATGGCGGGGGGGCGAGACCCAGTACTTC
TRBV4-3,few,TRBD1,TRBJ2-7,CASSPHLHLDGTDSYEQYF,TGCGCCAGCAGCCCCCACCTCCACCTAGACGGGACAGACTCCTACGAGCAGTACTTC
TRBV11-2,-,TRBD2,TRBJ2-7,CASGGGSIYEQYF,TGTGCCAGCGGGGGGGGTTCGATCTACGAGCAGTACTTC
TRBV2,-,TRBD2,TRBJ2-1,CASTRARGRAGEQFF,TGTGCCAGCACACGAGCACGCGGGAGGGCCGGTGAGCAGTTCTTC
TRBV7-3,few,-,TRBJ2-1,CASSPDSHNEQFF,TGTGCCAGCAGTCCTGACAGTCACAATGAGCAGTTCTTC
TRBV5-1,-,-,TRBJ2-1,CASSLVDGNEQFF,TGCGCCAGCAGCCTCGTCGACGGGAATGAGCAGTTCTTC
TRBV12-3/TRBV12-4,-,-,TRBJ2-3,CASSLLADQYF,TGTGCCAGCAGTTTACTGGCGGATCAGTATTTT
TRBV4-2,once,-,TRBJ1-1,CAMGPGLLNTEAFF,TGTGCCATGGGCCCCGGGCTCCTGAACACTGAAGCTTTCTTT
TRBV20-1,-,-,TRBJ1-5,CSARDSHRTEPYSNQPQHF,TGCAGTGCTAGAGATTCCCATCGGACAGAGCCTTATAGCAATCAGCCCCAGCATTTT
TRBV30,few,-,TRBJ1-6,CAWSVDFYNSPLHF,TGTGCCTGGAGTGTGGATTTTTATAATTCACCCCTCCACTTT
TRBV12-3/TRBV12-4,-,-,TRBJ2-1,CASRSKRGASSYNEQFF,TGTGCCAGCAGGTCTAAACGGGGGGCGAGCTCCTACAATGAGCAGTTCTTC
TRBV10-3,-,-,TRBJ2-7,CAISGNVNGVYEQYF,TGTGCCATCAGTGGTAACGTAAACGGGGTCTACGAGCAGTACTTC
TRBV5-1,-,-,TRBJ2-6,CASSLTTPVSGANVLTF,TGCGCCAGCAGCTTGACCACACCGGTGTCTGGGGCCAACGTCCTGACTTTC
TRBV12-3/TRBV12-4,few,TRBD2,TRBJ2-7,CASSFPGLAGYEQYF,TGTGCCAGCAGTTTCCCGGGACTAGCGGGCTACGAGCAGTACTTC
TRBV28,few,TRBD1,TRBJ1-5,CASTIITDRGGQPQHF,TGTGCCAGCACCATAATTACCGACAGGGGCGGGCAGCCCCAGCATTTT
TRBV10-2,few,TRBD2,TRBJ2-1,CASGGLAGGPVYNEQFF,TGCGCCAGCGGGGGACTAGCGGGAGGGCCGGTGTACAATGAGCAGTTCTTC
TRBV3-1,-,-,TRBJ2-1,CASSQRRGYNEQFF,TGTGCCAGCAGCCAGCGCAGGGGATACAATGAGCAGTTCTTC
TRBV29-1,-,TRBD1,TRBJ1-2,CSGAWDRSGYTF,TGCAGCGGGGCCTGGGACAGGTCTGGCTACACCTTC
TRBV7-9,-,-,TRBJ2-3,CASSLLRQGGTDTQYF,TGTGCCAGCAGCTTACTTCGACAGGGAGGTACAGATACGCAGTATTTT
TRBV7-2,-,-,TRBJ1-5,CASSPSVGDYQPQHF,TGTGCCAGCAGCCCCAGCGTAGGGGATTATCAGCCCCAGCATTTT
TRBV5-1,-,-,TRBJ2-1,CASSSDAQTGINEQFF,TGCGCCAGCAGCTCGGACGCTCAAACGGGGATCAATGAGCAGTTCTTC
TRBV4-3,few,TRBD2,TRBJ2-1,CASSQGGTSARLAASRAQFF,TGCGCCAGCAGCCAAGGGGGGACTAGCGCACGCCTAGCCGCGTCTCGGGCGCAGTTCTTC
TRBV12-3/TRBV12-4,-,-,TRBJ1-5,CASSFSSQPQHF,TGTGCCAGCAGTTTTTCTAGTCAGCCCCAGCATTTT
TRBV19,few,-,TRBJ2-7,CASSSFRDSGSYEQYF,TGTGCCAGTAGTTCCTTCAGGGACTCGGGGTCCTACGAGCAGTACTTC
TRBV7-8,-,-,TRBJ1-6,CASSSKHRNSPLHF,TGTGCCAGCAGCTCCAAACACAGGAATTCACCCCTCCACTTT
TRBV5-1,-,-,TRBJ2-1,CASAFDSPYNEQFF,TGCGCCAGCGCCTTCGACAGTCCCTACAATGAGCAGTTCTTC
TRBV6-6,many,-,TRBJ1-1,CASRQGHEEAFF,TGTGCCAGCAGGCAGGGGCACGAGGAAGCTTTCTTT
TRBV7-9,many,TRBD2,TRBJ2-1,CASSSGLAGGSYNEQFF,TGTGCCAGCAGCTCGGGACTAGCGGGGGGGTCTTACAATGAGCAGTTCTTC
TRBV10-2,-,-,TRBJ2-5,CASRGGVQETQYF,TGCGCCAGCAGAGGAGGAGTCCAAGAGACCCAGTACTTC
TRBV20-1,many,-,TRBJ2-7,CSARGARMNSYEQYF,TGCAGTGCTAGAGGCGCCAGGATGAACTCCTACGAGCAGTACTTC
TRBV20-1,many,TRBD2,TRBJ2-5,CSAREGSGRAETQYF,TGCAGTGCTAGAGAGGGTAGCGGGAGGGCAGAGACCCAGTACTTC